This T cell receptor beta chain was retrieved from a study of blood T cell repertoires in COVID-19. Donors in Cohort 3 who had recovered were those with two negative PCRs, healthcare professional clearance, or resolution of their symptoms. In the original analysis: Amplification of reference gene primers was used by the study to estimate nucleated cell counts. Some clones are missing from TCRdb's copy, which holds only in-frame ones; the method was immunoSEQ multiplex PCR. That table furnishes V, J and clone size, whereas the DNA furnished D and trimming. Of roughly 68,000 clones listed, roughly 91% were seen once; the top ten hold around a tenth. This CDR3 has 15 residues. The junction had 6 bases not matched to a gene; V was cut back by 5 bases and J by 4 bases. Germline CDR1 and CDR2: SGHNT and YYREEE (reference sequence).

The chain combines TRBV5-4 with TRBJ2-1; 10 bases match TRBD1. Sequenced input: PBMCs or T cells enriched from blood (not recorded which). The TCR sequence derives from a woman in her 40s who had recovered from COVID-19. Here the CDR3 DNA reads TGTGCCAGCAGAGCCGGGACAGGGGATTACAATGAGCAGTTCTTC. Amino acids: CASRAGTGDYNEQFF.